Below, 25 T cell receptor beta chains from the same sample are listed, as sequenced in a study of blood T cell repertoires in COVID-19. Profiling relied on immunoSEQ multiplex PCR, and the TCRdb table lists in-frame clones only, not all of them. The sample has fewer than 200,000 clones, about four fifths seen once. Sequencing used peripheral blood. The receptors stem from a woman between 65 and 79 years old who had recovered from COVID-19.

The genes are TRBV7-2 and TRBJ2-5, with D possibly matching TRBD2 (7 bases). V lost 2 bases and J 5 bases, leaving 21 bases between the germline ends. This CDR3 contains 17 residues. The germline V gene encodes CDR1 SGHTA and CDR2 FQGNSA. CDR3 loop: CASSLIGAGALGETQYF. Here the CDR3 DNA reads TGTGCCAGCAGCTTAATCGGCGCGGGGGCCCTTGGGGAGACCCAGTACTTC.

The CDR3 is CASRWTGTGELFF. DNA of the CDR3: TGTGCCAGCAGATGGACGGGGACCGGGGAGCTGTTTTTT. The chain joins TRBV3-1 (or the pseudogene TRBV3-2) to TRBJ2-2; perhaps TRBD2 as D (5 bases). The CDR3 contains 13 residues. Trimming cost V 6 bases and J 5 bases, with 10 bases left between them. The V gene's germline CDR1 is LGHDT and CDR2 YNNKEL (reference sequence).

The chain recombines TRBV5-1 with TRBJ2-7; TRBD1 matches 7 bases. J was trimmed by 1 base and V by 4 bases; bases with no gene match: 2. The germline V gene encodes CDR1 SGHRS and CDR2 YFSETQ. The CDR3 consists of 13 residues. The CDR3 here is CASSRDRSYEQYF. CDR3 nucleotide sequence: TGCGCCAGCAGCCGGGACAGATCCTACGAGCAGTACTTC.

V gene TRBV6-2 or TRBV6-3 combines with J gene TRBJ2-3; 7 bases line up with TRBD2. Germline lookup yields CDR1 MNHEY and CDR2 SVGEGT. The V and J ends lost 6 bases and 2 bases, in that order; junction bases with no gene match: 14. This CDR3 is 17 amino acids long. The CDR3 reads CASSPREPVGYTDTQYF. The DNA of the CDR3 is TGTGCCAGCAGCCCGCGGGAGCCAGTGGGCTACACAGATACGCAGTATTTT.

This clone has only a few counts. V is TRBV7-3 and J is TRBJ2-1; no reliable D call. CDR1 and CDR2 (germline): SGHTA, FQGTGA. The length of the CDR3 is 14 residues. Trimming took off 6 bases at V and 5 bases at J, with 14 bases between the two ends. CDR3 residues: CASRPRGSDNEQFF. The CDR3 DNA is TGTGCCAGCAGACCCCGCGGTTCGGACAATGAGCAGTTCTTC.

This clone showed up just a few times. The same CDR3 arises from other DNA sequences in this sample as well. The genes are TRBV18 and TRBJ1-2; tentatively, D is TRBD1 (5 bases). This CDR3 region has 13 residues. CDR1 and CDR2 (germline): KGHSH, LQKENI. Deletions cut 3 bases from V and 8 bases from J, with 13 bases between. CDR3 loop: CASSPSDTRGYTF. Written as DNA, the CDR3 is TGTGCCAGCTCACCGTCGGACACTCGGGGCTACACCTTC.

CDR3 sequence (DNA): TGTGCCAGCAGCCCCCAGCGGAGGGGGAACACCGGGGAGCTGTTTTTT. This sequence encodes CASSPQRRGNTGELFF. The V gene is TRBV11-3, the J gene TRBJ2-2, with D perhaps matching TRBD2 (6 bases). Looked up from germline, CDR1 is SGHNT and CDR2 is YENEEA. The CDR3 runs to 16 residues. Between the trimmed V and J ends, which lost 5 bases and 1 base, there was a span of 14 bases.

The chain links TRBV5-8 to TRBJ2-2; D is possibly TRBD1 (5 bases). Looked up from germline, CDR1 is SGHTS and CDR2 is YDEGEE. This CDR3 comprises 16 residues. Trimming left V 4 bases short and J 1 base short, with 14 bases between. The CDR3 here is CASSPLPTGNTGELFF. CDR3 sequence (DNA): TGTGCCAGCAGCCCCCTTCCTACAGGGAACACCGGGGAGCTGTTTTTT.

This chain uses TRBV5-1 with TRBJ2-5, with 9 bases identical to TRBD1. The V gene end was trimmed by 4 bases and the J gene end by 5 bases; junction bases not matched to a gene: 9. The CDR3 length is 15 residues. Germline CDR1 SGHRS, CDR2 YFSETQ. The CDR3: CASSPGQGFGETQYF. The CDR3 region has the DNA TGCGCCAGCAGCCCCGGACAGGGGTTCGGGGAGACCCAGTACTTC.

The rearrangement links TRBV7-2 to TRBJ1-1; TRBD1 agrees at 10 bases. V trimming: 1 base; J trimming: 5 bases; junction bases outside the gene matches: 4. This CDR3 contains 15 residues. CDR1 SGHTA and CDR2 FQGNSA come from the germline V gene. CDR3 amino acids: CASSLGTGGWTEAFF. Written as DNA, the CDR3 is TGTGCCAGCAGCTTAGGGACAGGGGGGTGGACTGAAGCTTTCTTT.

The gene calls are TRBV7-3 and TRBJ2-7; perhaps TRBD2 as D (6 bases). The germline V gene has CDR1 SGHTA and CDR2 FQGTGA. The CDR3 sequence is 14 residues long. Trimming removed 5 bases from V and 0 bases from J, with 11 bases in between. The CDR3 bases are TGTGCCAGCAGCCTGGGGCGGGGCTCCTACGAGCAGTACTTC. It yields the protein CASSLGRGSYEQYF.

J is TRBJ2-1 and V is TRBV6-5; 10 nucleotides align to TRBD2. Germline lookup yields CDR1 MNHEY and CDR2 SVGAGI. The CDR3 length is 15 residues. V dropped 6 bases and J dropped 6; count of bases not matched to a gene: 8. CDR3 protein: CASRGAGGPLNEQFF. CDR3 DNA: TGTGCCAGCAGAGGAGCGGGGGGGCCCCTCAATGAGCAGTTCTTC.

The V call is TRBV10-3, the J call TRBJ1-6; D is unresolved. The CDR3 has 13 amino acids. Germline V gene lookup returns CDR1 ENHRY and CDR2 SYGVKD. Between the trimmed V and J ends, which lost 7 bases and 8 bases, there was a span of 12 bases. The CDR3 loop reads CAIKDSLDSPLHF. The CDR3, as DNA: TGTGCCATCAAGGACTCTCTGGATTCACCCCTCCACTTT.

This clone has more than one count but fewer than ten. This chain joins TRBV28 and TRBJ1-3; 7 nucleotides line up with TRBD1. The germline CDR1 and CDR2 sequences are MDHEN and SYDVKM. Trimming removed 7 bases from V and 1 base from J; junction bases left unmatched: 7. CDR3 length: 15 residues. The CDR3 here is CASTPGDSSGNTIYF. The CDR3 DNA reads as TGTGCCAGCACCCCGGGGGACAGTTCTGGAAACACCATATATTTT. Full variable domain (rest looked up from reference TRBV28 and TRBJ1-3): DVKVTQSSRYLVKRTGEKVFLECVQDMDHENMFWYRQDPGLGLRLIYFSYDVKMKEKGDIPEGYSVSREKKERFSLILESASTNQTSMYLCASTPGDSSGNTIYFGEGSWLTVV.

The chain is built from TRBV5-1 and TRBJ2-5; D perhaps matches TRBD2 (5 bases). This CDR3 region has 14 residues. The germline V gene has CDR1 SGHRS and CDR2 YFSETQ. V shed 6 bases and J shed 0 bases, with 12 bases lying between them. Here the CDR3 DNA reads TGCGCCAGCAACCCCGGAGGCTACCAAGAGACCCAGTACTTC. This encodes CASNPGGYQETQYF.

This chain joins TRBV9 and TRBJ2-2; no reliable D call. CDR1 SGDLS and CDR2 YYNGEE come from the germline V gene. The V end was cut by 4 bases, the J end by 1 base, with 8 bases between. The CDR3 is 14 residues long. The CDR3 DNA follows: TGTGCCAGCAGCAGCGACTGGAACACCGGGGAGCTGTTTTTT. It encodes CASSSDWNTGELFF.

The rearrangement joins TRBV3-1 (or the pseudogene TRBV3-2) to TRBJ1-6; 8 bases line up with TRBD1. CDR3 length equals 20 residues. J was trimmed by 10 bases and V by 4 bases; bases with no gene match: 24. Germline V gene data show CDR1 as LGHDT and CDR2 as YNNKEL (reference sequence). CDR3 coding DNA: TGTGCCAGCAGCCTTCAATACCCCCCGGGACAGGCCCCCAGAAAGTCACCCCTCCACTTT. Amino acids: CASSLQYPPGQAPRKSPLHF.

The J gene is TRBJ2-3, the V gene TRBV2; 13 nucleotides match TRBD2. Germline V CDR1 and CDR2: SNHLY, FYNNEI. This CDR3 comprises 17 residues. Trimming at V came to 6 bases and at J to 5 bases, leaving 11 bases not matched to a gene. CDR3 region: CASSETTSGRAGDTQYF. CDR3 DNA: TGTGCCAGCAGCGAAACAACTAGCGGGAGGGCCGGAGATACGCAGTATTTT.

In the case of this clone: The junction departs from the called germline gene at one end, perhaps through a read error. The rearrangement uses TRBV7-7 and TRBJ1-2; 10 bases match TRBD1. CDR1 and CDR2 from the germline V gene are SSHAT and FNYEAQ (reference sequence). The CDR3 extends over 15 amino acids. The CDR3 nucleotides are TGTGCTAGCAGCACCGGGACAGGGGCTGGCTATGGCTACACCTTC. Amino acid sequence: CASSTGTGAGYGYTF.

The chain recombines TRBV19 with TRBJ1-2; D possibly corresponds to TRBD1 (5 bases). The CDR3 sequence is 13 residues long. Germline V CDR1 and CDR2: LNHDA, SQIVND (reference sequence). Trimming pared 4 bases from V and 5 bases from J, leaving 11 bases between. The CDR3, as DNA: TGTGCCAGTAGTAAGACAGAAGCGTATGGCTACACCTTC. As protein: CASSKTEAYGYTF.

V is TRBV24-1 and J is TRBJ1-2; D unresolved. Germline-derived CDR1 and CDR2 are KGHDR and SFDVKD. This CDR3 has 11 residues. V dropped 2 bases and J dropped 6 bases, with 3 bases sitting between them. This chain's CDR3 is CATSDSNGYTF. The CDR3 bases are TGTGCCACCAGTGATTCAAATGGCTACACCTTC.

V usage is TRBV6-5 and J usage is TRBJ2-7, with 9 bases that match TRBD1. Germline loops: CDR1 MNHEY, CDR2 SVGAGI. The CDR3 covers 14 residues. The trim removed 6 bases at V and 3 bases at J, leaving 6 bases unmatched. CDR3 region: CASRVGTGLYEQYF. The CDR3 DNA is TGTGCCAGCAGGGTCGGGACAGGGCTCTACGAGCAGTACTTC.

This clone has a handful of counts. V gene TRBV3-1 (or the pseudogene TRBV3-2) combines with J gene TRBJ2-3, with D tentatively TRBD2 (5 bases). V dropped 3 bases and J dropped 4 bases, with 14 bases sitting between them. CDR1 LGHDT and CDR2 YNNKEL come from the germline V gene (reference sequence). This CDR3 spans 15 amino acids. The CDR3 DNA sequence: TGTGCCAGCAGCCAGGGGTGGGCAGCGGCAGATACGCAGTATTTT. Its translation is CASSQGWAAADTQYF.

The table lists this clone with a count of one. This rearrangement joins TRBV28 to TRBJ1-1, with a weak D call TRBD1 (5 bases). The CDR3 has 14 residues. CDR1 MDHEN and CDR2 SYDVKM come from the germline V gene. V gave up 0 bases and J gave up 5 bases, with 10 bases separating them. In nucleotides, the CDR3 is TGTGCCAGCAGTTTATGGGGTGGGGGGACTGAAGCTTTCTTT. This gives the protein CASSLWGGGTEAFF.

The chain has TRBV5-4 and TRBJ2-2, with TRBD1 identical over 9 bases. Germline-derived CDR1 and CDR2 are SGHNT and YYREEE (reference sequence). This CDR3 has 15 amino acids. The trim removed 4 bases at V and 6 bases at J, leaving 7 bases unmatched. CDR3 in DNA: TGTGCCAGCAGCCTGGGGACAGGGTATCCCGGGGAGCTGTTTTTT. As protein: CASSLGTGYPGELFF. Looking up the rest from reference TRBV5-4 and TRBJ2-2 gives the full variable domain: ETGVTQSPTHLIKTRGQQVTLRCSSQSGHNTVSWYQQALGQGPQFIFQYYREEENGRGNFPPRFSGLQFPNYSSELNVNALELDDSALYLCASSLGTGYPGELFFGEGSRLTVL.